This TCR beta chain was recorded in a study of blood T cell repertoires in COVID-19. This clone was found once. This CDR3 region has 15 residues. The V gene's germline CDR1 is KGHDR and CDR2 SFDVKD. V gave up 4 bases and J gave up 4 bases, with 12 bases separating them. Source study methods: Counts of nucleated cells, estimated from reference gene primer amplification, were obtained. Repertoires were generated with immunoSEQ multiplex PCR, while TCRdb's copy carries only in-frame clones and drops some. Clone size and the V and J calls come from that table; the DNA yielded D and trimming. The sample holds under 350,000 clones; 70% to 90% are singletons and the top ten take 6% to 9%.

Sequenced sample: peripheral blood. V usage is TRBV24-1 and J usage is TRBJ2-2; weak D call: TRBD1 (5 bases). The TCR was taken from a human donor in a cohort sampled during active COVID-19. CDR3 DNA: TGTGCCACCAGTGACCGGACAATGAGCACCGGGGAGCTGTTTTTT. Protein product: CATSDRTMSTGELFF.